This entry lists 3 T cell receptor beta chains sequenced from one sample in a study of response to subunit inactivated influenza vaccine (dated by TCRdb to 2016 to 2018). Receptor amplification or capture employed RT-PCR. Instrument used: Illumina HiSeq 2500. The public reads were reprocessed in TCRdb via fastp at Q25 and MiXCR, keeping in-frame beta chains. Rows are combined by CDR3 protein, so each entry shows the most common genes and DNA. Here the sample has approximately 520,000 distinct CDR3 sequences; 25% occur a single time. The ten largest make up over 1.5% of the sample. The sequencing used CD4+ T cells sorted from PBMCs, collected around 5 days after vaccination. The source of these receptors is a man aged 45-60 years who received an inactivated influenza vaccine. Donor details come from another sample of the same person, matched by shared clones.

This chain links TRBV6-2 or TRBV6-3 with TRBJ2-2, with D maybe TRBD2 (5 bases). The germline V gene encodes CDR1 MNHEY and CDR2 SVGEGT. Trimming cost V 6 bases and J 0 bases, with 32 bases left between them. The CDR3 sequence is 22 residues long. As DNA, the CDR3 is TGTGCCAGCAGGAGATTCGGTTCGAGAGGGTCGGGGTCTACCGCGAACACCGGGGAGCTGTTTTTT. Encoded protein: CASRRFGSRGSGSTANTGELFF.

This chain links TRBV7-2 with TRBJ2-3, with TRBD1 matching over 11 bases. Germline V gene data show CDR1 as SGHTA and CDR2 as FQGNSA. The ends lost 6 bases at V and 2 bases at J; junction bases unmatched: 10. This CDR3 spans 17 amino acids. The CDR3 DNA follows: TGTGCCAGCAGTCGACGGACAGGGGGCCAACACACAGATACGCAGTATTTT. Amino acid sequence: CASSRRTGGQHTDTQYF.

This clonotype was detected only a few times. The chain couples TRBV12-3 or TRBV12-4 to TRBJ2-2; D possibly corresponds to TRBD2 (7 bases). V was pared by 0 bases and J by 5 bases, with 10 bases between. The CDR3 is 15 amino acids. Here the CDR3 DNA reads TGTGCCAGCAGTTTAGCGGGGGGGCAGACCGGGGAGCTGTTTTTT. This sequence encodes CASSLAGGQTGELFF.